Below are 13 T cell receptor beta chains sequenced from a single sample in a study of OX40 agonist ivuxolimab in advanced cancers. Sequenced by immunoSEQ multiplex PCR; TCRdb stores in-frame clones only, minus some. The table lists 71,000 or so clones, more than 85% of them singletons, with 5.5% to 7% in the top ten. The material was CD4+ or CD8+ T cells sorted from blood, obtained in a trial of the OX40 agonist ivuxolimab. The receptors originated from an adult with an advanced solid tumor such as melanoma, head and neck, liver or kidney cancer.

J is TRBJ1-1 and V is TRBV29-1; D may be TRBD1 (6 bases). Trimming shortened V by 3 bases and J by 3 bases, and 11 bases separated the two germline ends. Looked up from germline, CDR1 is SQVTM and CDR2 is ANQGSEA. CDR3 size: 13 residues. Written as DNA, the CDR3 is TGCAGCGTTGAGAGGGGGGCGGACACTGAAGCTTTCTTT. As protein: CSVERGADTEAFF.

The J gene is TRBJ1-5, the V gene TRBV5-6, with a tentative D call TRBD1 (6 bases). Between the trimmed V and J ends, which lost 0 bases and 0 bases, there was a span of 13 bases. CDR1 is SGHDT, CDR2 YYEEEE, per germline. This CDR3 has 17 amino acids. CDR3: CASSLGHREFSNQPQHF. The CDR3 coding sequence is TGTGCCAGCAGCTTGGGGCACAGGGAGTTTAGCAATCAGCCCCAGCATTTT.

CDR3 sequence: CASSSTTASSYNEQFF. CDR3 bases: TGTGCCAGCAGTTCGACGACGGCTAGCTCCTACAATGAGCAGTTCTTC. The chain carries TRBV27 and TRBJ2-1, with D unclear. The CDR3 runs 16 residues. The germline V gene encodes CDR1 MNHEY and CDR2 SMNVEV (reference sequence). With 4 bases removed from V and 0 bases from J, the gap between germline ends came to 13 bases.

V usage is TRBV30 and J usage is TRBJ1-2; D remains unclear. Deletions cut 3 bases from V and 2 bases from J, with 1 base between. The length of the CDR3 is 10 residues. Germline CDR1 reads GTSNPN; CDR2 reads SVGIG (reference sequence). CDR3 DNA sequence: TGTGCCTGGAGGAACTATGGCTACACCTTC. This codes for CAWRNYGYTF.

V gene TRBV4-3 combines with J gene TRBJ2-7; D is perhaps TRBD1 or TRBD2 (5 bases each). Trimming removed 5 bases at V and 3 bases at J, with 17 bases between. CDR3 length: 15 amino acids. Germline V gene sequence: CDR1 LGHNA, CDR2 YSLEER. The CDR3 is CASSSGRGRFYEQYF. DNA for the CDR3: TGCGCCAGCAGCTCAGGGAGAGGCAGGTTCTACGAGCAGTACTTC.

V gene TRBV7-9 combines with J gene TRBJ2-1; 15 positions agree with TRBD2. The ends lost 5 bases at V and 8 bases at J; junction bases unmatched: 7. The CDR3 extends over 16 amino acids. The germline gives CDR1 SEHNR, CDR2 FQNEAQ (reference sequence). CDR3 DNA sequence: TGTGCCAGCAGCCCCAGGACTAGCGGGAGGGCCGATGAGCAGTTCTTC. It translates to CASSPRTSGRADEQFF.

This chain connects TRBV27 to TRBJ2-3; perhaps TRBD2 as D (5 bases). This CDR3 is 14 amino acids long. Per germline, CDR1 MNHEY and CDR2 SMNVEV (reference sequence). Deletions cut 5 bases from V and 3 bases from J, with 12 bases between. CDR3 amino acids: CASSRGRMTDTQYF. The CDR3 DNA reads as TGTGCCAGCAGTCGGGGAAGGATGACAGATACGCAGTATTTT.

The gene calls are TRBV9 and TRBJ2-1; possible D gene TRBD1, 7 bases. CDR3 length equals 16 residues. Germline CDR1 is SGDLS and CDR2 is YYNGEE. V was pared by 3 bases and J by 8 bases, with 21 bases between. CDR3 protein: CASSGGAEGAGHEQFF. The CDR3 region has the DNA TGTGCCAGCAGCGGAGGAGCAGAGGGGGCGGGGCATGAGCAGTTCTTC.

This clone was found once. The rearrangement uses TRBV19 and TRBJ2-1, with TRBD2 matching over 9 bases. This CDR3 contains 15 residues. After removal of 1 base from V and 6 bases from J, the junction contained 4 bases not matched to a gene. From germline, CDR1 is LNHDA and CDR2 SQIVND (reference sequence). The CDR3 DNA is TGTGCCAGTAGTATAGCAGCGGGAGGCAGCAATGAGCAGTTCTTC. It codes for CASSIAAGGSNEQFF.

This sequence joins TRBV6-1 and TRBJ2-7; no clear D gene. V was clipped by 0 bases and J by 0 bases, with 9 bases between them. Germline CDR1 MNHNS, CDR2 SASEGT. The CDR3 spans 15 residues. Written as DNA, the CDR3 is TGTGCCAGCAGTGAAGCGATCAGGATCTCCTACGAGCAGTACTTC. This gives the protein CASSEAIRISYEQYF.

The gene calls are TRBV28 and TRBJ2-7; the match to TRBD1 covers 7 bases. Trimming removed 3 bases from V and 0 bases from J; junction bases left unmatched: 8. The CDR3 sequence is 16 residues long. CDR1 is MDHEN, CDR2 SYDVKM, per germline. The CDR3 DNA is TGTGCCAGCAGTTTGGGTCGGGACAGTAGCTCCTACGAGCAGTACTTC. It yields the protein CASSLGRDSSSYEQYF.

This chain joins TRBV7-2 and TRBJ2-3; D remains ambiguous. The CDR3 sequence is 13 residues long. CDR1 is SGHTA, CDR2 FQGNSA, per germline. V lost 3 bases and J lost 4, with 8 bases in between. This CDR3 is CASSLDLPDTQYF. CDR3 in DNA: TGTGCCAGCAGCTTGGACCTCCCAGATACGCAGTATTTT.

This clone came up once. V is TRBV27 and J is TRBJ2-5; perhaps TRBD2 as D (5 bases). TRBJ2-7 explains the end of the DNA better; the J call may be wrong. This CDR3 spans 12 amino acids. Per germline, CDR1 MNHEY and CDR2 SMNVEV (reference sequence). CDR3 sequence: CASSFAGDEQYF. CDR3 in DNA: TGTGCCAGCAGTTTCGCGGGTGACGAGCAGTACTTC.